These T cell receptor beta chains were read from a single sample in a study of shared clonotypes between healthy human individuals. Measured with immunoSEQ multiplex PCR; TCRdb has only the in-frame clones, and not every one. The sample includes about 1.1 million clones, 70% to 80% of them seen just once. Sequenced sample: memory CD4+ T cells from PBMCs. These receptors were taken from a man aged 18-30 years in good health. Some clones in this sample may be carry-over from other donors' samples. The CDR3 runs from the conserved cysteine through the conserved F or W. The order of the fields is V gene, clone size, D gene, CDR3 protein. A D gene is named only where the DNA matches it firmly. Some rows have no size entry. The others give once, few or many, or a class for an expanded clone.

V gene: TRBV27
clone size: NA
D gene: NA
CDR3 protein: CASSRLGVQETQYF

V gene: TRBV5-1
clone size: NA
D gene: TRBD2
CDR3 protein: CASSSLAGGSADTQYF

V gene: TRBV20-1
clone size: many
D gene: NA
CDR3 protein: CSGADYEQYF

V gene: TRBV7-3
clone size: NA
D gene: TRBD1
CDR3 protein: CASSSTGTGGSGANVLTF

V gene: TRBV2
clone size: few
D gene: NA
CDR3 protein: CASRIGPFTEAFF

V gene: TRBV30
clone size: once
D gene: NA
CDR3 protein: CAWSRTDPLYGYTF

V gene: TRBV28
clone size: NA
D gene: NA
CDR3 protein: CAEGGVRGYTF

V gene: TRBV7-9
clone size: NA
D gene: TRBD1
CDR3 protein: CASSPRPGTGTGELFF

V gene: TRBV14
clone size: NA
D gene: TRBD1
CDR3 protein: CASSRQGRSYEQYF

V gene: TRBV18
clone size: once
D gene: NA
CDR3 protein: CASSPIGNSYEQYF

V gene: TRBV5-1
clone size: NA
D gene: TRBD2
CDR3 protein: CASSAMGGEETQYF

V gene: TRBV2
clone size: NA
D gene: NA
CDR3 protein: CASSVQDTQYF

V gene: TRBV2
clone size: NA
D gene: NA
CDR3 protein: CASSFTRTQETQYF

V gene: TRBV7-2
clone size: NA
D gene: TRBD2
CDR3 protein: CASSLSPSGTYNEQFF

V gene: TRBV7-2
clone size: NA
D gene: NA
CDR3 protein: CASSLMSDYTGELFF

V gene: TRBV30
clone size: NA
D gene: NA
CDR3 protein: CAWSELNTEAFF

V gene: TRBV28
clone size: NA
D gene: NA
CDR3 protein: CASSLTGGGEKLFF

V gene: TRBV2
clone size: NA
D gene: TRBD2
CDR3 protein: CASSLAGGSNTGELFF

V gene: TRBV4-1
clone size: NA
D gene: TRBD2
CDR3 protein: CASSQDLASGAYNEQFF